These T cell receptor beta chains were read from a single sample in a study of OX40 agonist ivuxolimab in advanced cancers. Clones were read by immunoSEQ multiplex PCR, and TCRdb kept only the in-frame ones, dropping some. The sample includes 100,000 to 150,000 clones, around 93% of them seen just once. This specimen consisted of CD4+ or CD8+ T cells sorted from blood, obtained in a trial of the OX40 agonist ivuxolimab. Source of these receptors: an adult with an advanced solid tumor such as melanoma, head and neck, liver or kidney cancer. The CDR3 runs from the conserved cysteine through the conserved F or W. Fields, in order: V gene, clone size, J gene, D gene, CDR3 DNA, CDR3 protein. A D gene is named only where the DNA matches it firmly. For some rows the clone size is stated as once, few or many, or as a class when expanded; others skip it.

TRBV7-7	.	TRBJ2-2	.	TGTGCTAGCAGCTTAGGTGGACATTCCGGGGAGCTGTTTTTT	CASSLGGHSGELFF
TRBV4-1	.	TRBJ2-7	.	TGCGCCAGCAGCCCGCGGGACACCTCCTACGAGCAGTACTTC	CASSPRDTSYEQYF
TRBV2	once	TRBJ2-3	TRBD2	TGTGCCAGCAGCACTAGCGGGGTGAGCACAGATACGCAGTATTTT	CASSTSGVSTDTQYF
TRBV28	.	TRBJ1-5	.	TGTGCCAGCAGTTCCCTCGACAGAGGCAATCAGCCCCAGCATTTT	CASSSLDRGNQPQHF
TRBV15	.	TRBJ1-4	TRBD1	TGTGCCACCAGTTTACCGACAGGGGGCCTTGAAAAACTGTTTTTT	CATSLPTGGLEKLFF
TRBV4-1	.	TRBJ1-4	.	TGCGCCAGCAGCCAAGTTGGACACCGGCAAACTAATGAAAAACTGTTTTTT	CASSQVGHRQTNEKLFF
TRBV5-1	once	TRBJ2-1	.	TGCGCCAGCAGCTTGGATGGACAGCAAAACAATGAGCAGTTCTTC	CASSLDGQQNNEQFF
TRBV7-2	once	TRBJ2-5	.	TGTGCCAGCAGTTACGGTGGGCAAGAGACCCAGTACTTC	CASSYGGQETQYF
TRBV10-2	.	TRBJ2-5	.	TGCGCCAGCAGTGAGTCGACGTGGTCGAGGGAGACCCAGTACTTC	CASSESTWSRETQYF
TRBV6-6	.	TRBJ2-5	TRBD1	TGTGCCAGCAGCTCAAGGGGGCGGGAGACCCAGTACTTC	CASSSRGRETQYF
TRBV6-1	.	TRBJ1-2	TRBD1	TGTGCCAGCAGTCTCGACCGGGACAGGTCGAGCGGCTACACCTTC	CASSLDRDRSSGYTF
TRBV18	once	TRBJ2-3	.	TGTGCCAGCTCAGAGGCCCTAGCCACAACAGATACGCAGTATTTT	CASSEALATTDTQYF